A selection of T cell receptor beta chains follows, all from one sample in a study of shared clonotypes between healthy human individuals. The assay was immunoSEQ multiplex PCR, and TCRdb's table has in-frame clones only and misses some. The sample contains around 750,000 clones, about 74% of which appear only once. Sequenced material: memory CD4+ T cells sorted from blood. Source of these receptors: a woman in her twenties or thirties in good health. Both conserved end residues are part of each CDR3. The order of the fields is V gene, CDR3 length, clone size, J gene, D gene, CDR3 DNA, CDR3 protein. D genes are given only for firm matches. Clone size is shown for a subset of rows, as once, few, many or a class of expanded clone.

TRBV27,19,-,TRBJ2-7,TRBD2,TGTGCCAGCAGTGACCGGACTAGCGGGATTCAATCCCGATACTACGAGCAGTACTTC,CASSDRTSGIQSRYYEQYF
TRBV18,14,-,TRBJ1-1,-,TGTGCCAGCTCACCACTGCCGGACGGCACTGAAGCTTTCTTT,CASSPLPDGTEAFF
TRBV19,16,-,TRBJ1-5,-,TGTGCCAGTTCTGGGTCCGGGGAGCAGCAAAATTCGCCCCAGCATTTT,CASSGSGEQQNSPQHF
TRBV4-1,14,-,TRBJ2-7,TRBD2,TGCGCCAGCAGGTTTTTACTAGCGGGAGGCGAGCAGTACTTC,CASRFLLAGGEQYF
TRBV28,14,-,TRBJ2-7,TRBD2,TGTGCCAGCAGTCTCCCAGCGGGAGTTTACGAGCAGTACTTC,CASSLPAGVYEQYF
TRBV7-9,14,-,TRBJ2-7,-,TGTGCCAGCAGCCAAACGGGAGCGACGTACGAGCAGTACTTC,CASSQTGATYEQYF
TRBV30,16,few,TRBJ1-2,-,TGTGCCTGGAAGGGCCCGATGTGGGGGCCGAACTATGGCTACACCTTC,CAWKGPMWGPNYGYTF
TRBV7-2,18,once,TRBJ1-2,-,TGTGCCAGCAGCTCAAGGGCGGTTAGGAGCGGGCCACCGGGGGGCTACACCTTC,CASSSRAVRSGPPGGYTF
TRBV5-1,13,-,TRBJ1-2,-,TGCGCCAGCAGCCGTGACACTTACTATGGCTACACCTTC,CASSRDTYYGYTF
TRBV6-1,14,-,TRBJ2-1,TRBD2,TGTGCCAGCACCCCCGCTAGCGGATACAATGAGCAGTTCTTC,CASTPASGYNEQFF
TRBV7-6,14,few,TRBJ2-5,-,TGTGCCAGCAGCTTAGGGGACTGGGGACAGACCCAGTACTTC,CASSLGDWGQTQYF
TRBV14,11,-,TRBJ2-7,-,TGTGCCAGCAGCCAAGTCGGGCGGCAGTACTTC,CASSQVGRQYF
TRBV7-9,16,-,TRBJ2-1,TRBD2,TGTGCCAGCAGCCCCAGACTAGCGGACTCCTACAATGAGCAGTTCTTC,CASSPRLADSYNEQFF
TRBV4-1,18,-,TRBJ2-3,TRBD2,TGCGCCAGCAGCCAAGCCCGGACTAGCGGGAGTGGGGCAGATACGCAGTATTTT,CASSQARTSGSGADTQYF
TRBV7-8,17,-,TRBJ2-1,TRBD1,TGTGCCAGCAGCTTTGGAGAGCCGGGACAGGGAGGCAATGAGCAGTTCTTC,CASSFGEPGQGGNEQFF